The 7 T cell receptor beta chains listed next were all sequenced from one sample in a study of T cells in Graves' hyperthyroidism and ophthalmopathy. What was amplified from RNA transcripts were TCR beta CDR3 regions. The TCR CDR3 first-round RT-PCR relied on the HTBI primer set. Each CDR3 protein is one row after TCRdb ran MiXCR on the multiplex PCR reads. The sample holds 750,000 to 900,000 distinct CDR3 sequences, over 35% seen once. The sequenced sample was blood. The origin of the receptors is a man between 18 and 29 years old with Graves' hyperthyroidism.

The chain combines TRBV15 with TRBJ1-5; D may be TRBD1 (5 bases). The germline V and J ends were trimmed by 1 base and 2 bases, with 12 bases remaining between them. The CDR3 has 16 amino acids. Germline V CDR1 and CDR2: LNHNV, YYDKDF (reference sequence). CDR3 DNA sequence: TGTGCCACCAGCAGAGTAATCCAGGGAGGCAATCAGCCCCAGCATTTT. This gives the protein CATSRVIQGGNQPQHF.

The V gene is TRBV9, the J gene TRBJ2-2; tentatively, D is TRBD1 or TRBD2 (7 bases each). V lost 4 bases, J lost 4 bases, and 17 bases lay in between. Germline lookup yields CDR1 SGDLS and CDR2 YYNGEE. This CDR3 is 16 amino acids long. DNA of the CDR3: TGTGCCAGCAGCCCATGGGGAGGGGGCAGCACCGGGGAGCTGTTTTTT. Protein sequence: CASSPWGGGSTGELFF.

V is TRBV7-6 and J is TRBJ1-3; D uncertain. CDR3 length: 14 amino acids. V was pared by 5 bases and J by 0 bases, with 8 bases between. Germline lookup yields CDR1 SGHVS and CDR2 FNYEAQ. The DNA for the CDR3 is TGTGCCAGCAGCCCGAAAAGCTCTGGAAACACCATATATTTT. Translating gives CASSPKSSGNTIYF.

The table lists this clonotype with a few counts. An end of the junction does not agree with germline; a read error may underlie this. The V call is TRBV6-4, the J call TRBJ1-6; D may be TRBD1 (5 bases). The CDR3 runs to 17 residues. CDR1 is MRHNA and CDR2 is SNTAGT in the germline V gene. DNA of the CDR3: TGTGCCAGCAGTTACTCGCGACAGTCCACCCGGGATTCACCCCTCCACTTT. It specifies CASSYSRQSTRDSPLHF.

In the case of this clonotype: A read error may be the cause here, since a much bigger clone is one base away. The gene calls are TRBV7-3 and TRBJ1-1, with D unresolved. CDR3 length: 14 amino acids. Germline CDR1 and CDR2: SGHTA and FQGTGA. The CDR3 DNA sequence: TGTGCCGGCAGCTTAAATGGGGTGGACACTGAAGCTTTCTTT. This translates into CAGSLNGVDTEAFF. Full variable domain (rest looked up from reference TRBV7-3 and TRBJ1-1): GAGVSQTPSNKVTEKGKYVELRCDPISGHTALYWYRQSLGQGPEFLIYFQGTGAADDSGLPNDRFFAVRPEGSVSTLKIQRTERGDSAVYLCAGSLNGVDTEAFFGQGTRLTVV.

This clonotype has just one count. CDR3 DNA sequence: TGTGCCACCAGCAGCGCCGGTAGCTCTGGAAACACCATATATTTT. Translated, it gives CATSSAGSSGNTIYF. The chain couples TRBV15 to TRBJ1-3; D gene ambiguous. V lost 3 bases and J 0 bases, leaving 9 bases between the germline ends. Per the germline V gene, CDR1 is LNHNV and CDR2 is YYDKDF (reference sequence). The CDR3 runs 15 residues.

V and J are TRBV7-9 and TRBJ1-1; no clear D. CDR3 length equals 15 residues. The V end lost 1 base, the J end lost 0 bases, and 9 bases lay between the germline ends. Looked up from germline, CDR1 is SEHNR and CDR2 is FQNEAQ (reference sequence). The CDR3 is CASSLDWNMNTEAFF. The DNA for the CDR3 is TGTGCCAGCAGCTTAGATTGGAATATGAACACTGAAGCTTTCTTT. Drawing the rest from reference TRBV7-9 and TRBJ1-1, the complete variable domain is DTGVSQNPRHKITKRGQNVTFRCDPISEHNRLYWYRQTLGQGPEFLTYFQNEAQLEKSRLLSDRFSAERPKGSFSTLEIQRTEQGDSAMYLCASSLDWNMNTEAFFGQGTRLTVV.